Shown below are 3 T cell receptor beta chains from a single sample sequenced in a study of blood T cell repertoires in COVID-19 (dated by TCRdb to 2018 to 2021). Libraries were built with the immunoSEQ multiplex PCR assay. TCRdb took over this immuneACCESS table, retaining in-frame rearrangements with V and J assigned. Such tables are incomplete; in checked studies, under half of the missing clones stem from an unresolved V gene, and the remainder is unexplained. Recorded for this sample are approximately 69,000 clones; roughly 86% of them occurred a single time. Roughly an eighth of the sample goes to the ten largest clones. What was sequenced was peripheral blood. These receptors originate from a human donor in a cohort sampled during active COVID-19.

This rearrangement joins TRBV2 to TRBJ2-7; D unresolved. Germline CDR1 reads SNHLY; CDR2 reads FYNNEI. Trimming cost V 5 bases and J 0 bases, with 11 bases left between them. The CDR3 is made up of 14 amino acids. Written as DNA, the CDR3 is TGTGCCAGCAGTTTGTGGCCTAGCTCCTACGAGCAGTACTTC. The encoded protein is CASSLWPSSYEQYF.

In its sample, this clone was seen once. The CDR3 DNA sequence: TGTGCCAGCAGTCCCCCGGACAGGCCGGGGGAGACCCAGTACTTC. It translates to CASSPPDRPGETQYF. This sequence joins TRBV6-6 and TRBJ2-5, with 7 bases lining up with TRBD1. J lost 5 bases, V lost 5 bases, and 11 bases had no gene match. The V gene's germline CDR1 is MNHNY and CDR2 SVGAGI (reference sequence). The CDR3 is 15 amino acids.

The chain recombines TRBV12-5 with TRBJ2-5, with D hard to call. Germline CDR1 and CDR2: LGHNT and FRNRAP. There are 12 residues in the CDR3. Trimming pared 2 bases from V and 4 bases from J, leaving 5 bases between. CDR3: CASGLSRETQYF. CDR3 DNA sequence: TGTGCTAGTGGTTTGTCCCGAGAGACCCAGTACTTC.